Listed here are 10 T cell receptor beta chains from one sample, sequenced in a study of immune characterization of retroperitoneal liposarcoma. TCRdb re-called the PCR reads with MiXCR, one entry per CDR3 protein. Of about 2,200 distinct CDR3 sequences listed, approximately 50% are singletons. Sequencing was performed on tumor tissue. The receptors originated from a female donor with retroperitoneal liposarcoma.

This clonotype showed up just a few times. The chain combines TRBV6-1 with TRBJ2-5; TRBD2 matches at 16 bases. The CDR3 runs 19 residues. V gave up 3 bases and J gave up 11 bases; unmatched junction bases: 18. Germline CDR1 and CDR2: MNHNS and SASEGT. CDR3 region: CASSEHLGLAGGGYSEQYF. The CDR3 DNA follows: TGTGCCAGCAGTGAGCATCTGGGACTAGCGGGAGGGGGTTACAGTGAGCAGTACTTC.

This chain links TRBV6-1 with TRBJ2-3; TRBD1 matches at 7 bases. In germline, CDR1 is MNHNS, CDR2 SASEGT. V lost 5 bases and J lost 4; bases outside the gene matches: 12. The CDR3 spans 16 residues. CDR3 in DNA: TGTGCCAGCAGTCGCAACCAGGGGGACGGGGCAGATACGCAGTATTTT. It codes for CASSRNQGDGADTQYF.

The chain uses TRBV11-3 and TRBJ2-6; D not resolved. Deletions cut 4 bases from V and 2 bases from J, with 0 bases between. This CDR3 comprises 12 residues. Germline V lookup: CDR1 SGHNT, CDR2 YENEEA. CDR3 nucleotide sequence: TGTGCCAGCAGCTCTGGGGCCAACGTCCTGACTTTC. Its translation is CASSSGANVLTF.

The CDR3 here is CASSPLYGAYNEQYF. DNA of the CDR3: TGTGCCAGCAGCCCTTTGTATGGGGCCTACAATGAGCAGTACTTC. The gene calls are TRBV7-2 and TRBJ2-1; D might be TRBD1 (5 bases). Near its end, the DNA agrees better with TRBJ2-7, so the J call may be wrong. The germline V gene has CDR1 SGHTA and CDR2 FQGNSA. The CDR3 is 15 amino acids.

The V and J genes are TRBV10-3 and TRBJ2-1, with D possibly called TRBD1 or TRBD2 (5 bases each). Trimming stripped 3 bases from V and 10 bases from J, with 10 bases between. Germline lookup yields CDR1 ENHRY and CDR2 SYGVKD. The CDR3 sequence is 12 residues long. The CDR3 DNA reads as TGTGCCATCAGTGACGAGGGACGCGAGCAGTTCTTC. This codes for CAISDEGREQFF.

V usage is TRBV6-6 and J usage is TRBJ2-5; TRBD2 matches at 7 bases. The CDR3 sequence is 15 residues long. Per germline, CDR1 MNHNY and CDR2 SVGAGI (reference sequence). V gave up 9 bases and J gave up 3 bases; unmatched junction bases: 13. The CDR3 here is CASSRERFNKETQYF. The CDR3, as DNA: TGTGCCAGTTCGCGGGAGCGGTTTAACAAAGAGACCCAGTACTTC.

The chain combines TRBV7-2 with TRBJ2-3, with 7 bases fitting TRBD1. Per germline, CDR1 SGHTA and CDR2 FQGNSA. The J segment lost 2 bases and the V segment lost 5 bases, leaving 4 bases of the junction unmatched. There are 14 residues in the CDR3. As DNA, the CDR3 is TGTGCCAGCAGCCCCAGGGGGATCACAGATACGCAGTATTTT. Its translation: CASSPRGITDTQYF. Full variable domain (rest looked up from reference TRBV7-2 and TRBJ2-3): GAGVSQSPSNKVTEKGKDVELRCDPISGHTALYWYRQSLGQGLEFLIYFQGNSAPDKSGLPSDRFSAERTGGSVSTLTIQRTQQEDSAVYLCASSPRGITDTQYFGPGTRLTVL.

In its sample, this clonotype ranks as medium-sized. The chain uses TRBV12-5 and TRBJ2-1; 11 positions agree with TRBD2. CDR3 length equals 14 residues. V shed 2 bases, J shed 13 bases, and the junction held 7 bases outside the gene matches. Germline V gives CDR1 LGHNT, CDR2 FRNRAP. The CDR3 sequence is CASGLNSGRETQFF. In DNA, the CDR3 is TGTGCTAGTGGTTTGAATAGCGGGAGGGAGACCCAGTTCTTC.

This chain uses TRBV4-3 with TRBJ2-2; perhaps TRBD1 as D (6 bases). The CDR3 is 15 residues long. CDR1 and CDR2 from the germline V gene are LGHNA and YSLEER. Deletions cut 4 bases from V and 1 base from J, with 10 bases between. The CDR3 nucleotides read TGCGCCAGCAGCCCGACGGACAGGAACACCGGGGAGCTGTTTTTT. The encoded protein is CASSPTDRNTGELFF.

The V and J genes are TRBV7-1 and TRBJ2-5, with 9 nucleotides matching TRBD1. The DNA end is a closer match to TRBJ2-7, so the J assignment may be wrong. TRBV7-1 is flagged as an ORF with uncertain function. This CDR3 spans 12 amino acids. The CDR3 protein is CASGQGNYEQYF. CDR3 bases: TGTGCCAGCGGACAGGGGAACTACGAGCAGTACTTC.